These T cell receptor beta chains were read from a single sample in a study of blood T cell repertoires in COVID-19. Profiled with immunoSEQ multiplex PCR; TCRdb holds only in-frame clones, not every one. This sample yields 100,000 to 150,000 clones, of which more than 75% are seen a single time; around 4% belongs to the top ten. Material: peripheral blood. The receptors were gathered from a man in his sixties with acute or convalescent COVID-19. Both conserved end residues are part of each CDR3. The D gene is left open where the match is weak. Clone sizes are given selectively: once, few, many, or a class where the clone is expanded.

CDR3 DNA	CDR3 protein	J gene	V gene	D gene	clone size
TGTGCCAGTAGTATCTCAGCGGGAGGGGGCCGGGAGCTGTTTTTT	CASSISAGGGRELFF	TRBJ2-2	TRBV19	TRBD2	NA
TGTGCCAGCAGCCCCCAGACTAGCGGGAGTTCGCAGTATTTT	CASSPQTSGSSQYF	TRBJ2-3	TRBV7-2	TRBD2	NA
TGCGCCAGCAGCGACGGACAGGGCGATGAGCAGTTCTTC	CASSDGQGDEQFF	TRBJ2-1	TRBV5-1	TRBD1	NA
TGTGCCAGCAGCTTCGGAGGACTAGCGGGAGCCGAGCAGTACTTC	CASSFGGLAGAEQYF	TRBJ2-7	TRBV7-2	TRBD2	NA
TGTGCCAGCATGCCGGACAGGGTTAACTATGGCTACACCTTC	CASMPDRVNYGYTF	TRBJ1-2	TRBV25-1	TRBD1	few
TGTGCCAGCAAACGGGTAGCGGGAGAACGGGAGCAGTACTTC	CASKRVAGEREQYF	TRBJ2-7	TRBV5-8	TRBD2	NA
TGTGCCAGCAGCTCAGGATTCGAGGGGGCGAACACCGGGGAGCTGTTTTTT	CASSSGFEGANTGELFF	TRBJ2-2	TRBV7-9	NA	few
TGTGCCAGCAGTTTATCTTCGGACAGCCTCGAGCAGTACTTC	CASSLSSDSLEQYF	TRBJ2-7	TRBV27	NA	once
TGTGCCAGCAGCTTAGCGAGGCGGTACAATGAGCAGTTCTTC	CASSLARRYNEQFF	TRBJ2-1	TRBV7-2	NA	NA
TGCAGCGTTGAAGATCCGAGACAGGGGTGGACTAGCGGGAGACCCACAGATACGCAGTATTTT	CSVEDPRQGWTSGRPTDTQYF	TRBJ2-3	TRBV29-1	TRBD2	NA
TGTGCCAGCCACCGACAGGGTACGGCCGAGCAGTACTTC	CASHRQGTAEQYF	TRBJ2-7	TRBV18	TRBD1	NA
TGCAGCGTTGACCAGGGGAGCTACGAGCAGTACTTC	CSVDQGSYEQYF	TRBJ2-7	TRBV29-1	NA	NA
TGTGCCAGCAGTTACATGGGCAGTAGCACAGATACGCAGTATTTT	CASSYMGSSTDTQYF	TRBJ2-3	TRBV6-5	NA	NA
TGTGCCAGCAGTGAATCGGACTCTAGCACAGATACGCAGTATTTT	CASSESDSSTDTQYF	TRBJ2-3	TRBV25-1	NA	NA
TGTGCCATCAGTGGGCGGCCAGAGGAGCAGTACTTC	CAISGRPEEQYF	TRBJ2-7	TRBV10-3	NA	NA
TGCGCCAGCAGCGGACATGTCGGAGATACGCAGTATTTT	CASSGHVGDTQYF	TRBJ2-3	TRBV5-1	NA	NA
TGTGCCACCAGTGATTCAAAACCGGGACTAGAGGGTTACAATGAGCAGTTCTTC	CATSDSKPGLEGYNEQFF	TRBJ2-1	TRBV24-1	TRBD2	NA
TGTGCCAGCAGTCCACCTGCGGGGGTAGGGGGAAACACCATATATTTT	CASSPPAGVGGNTIYF	TRBJ1-3	TRBV6-6	NA	NA
TGTGCCAGCAGTTTAAGACAGCAAGCTTTCTTT	CASSLRQQAFF	TRBJ1-1	TRBV28	NA	NA
TGTGCCAGCAGCTTACAAGGCAGGAGGTATGGTTCACCCCTCCACTTT	CASSLQGRRYGSPLHF	TRBJ1-6	TRBV4-2	NA	few
TGTGCCAGCAGCTCCCCGGGGTACGGCAATCAGCCCCAGCATTTT	CASSSPGYGNQPQHF	TRBJ1-5	TRBV28	NA	NA
TGCGCCAGCAGCTTGGGGGCAGCTAATGAAAAACTGTTTTTT	CASSLGAANEKLFF	TRBJ1-4	TRBV5-1	NA	NA
TGTGCCAGCAGTTTACCCCCGGGCCCAGAGCGGGAGCAGTACTTC	CASSLPPGPEREQYF	TRBJ2-7	TRBV28	NA	NA
TGTGCCAGCAGCTTAGGGGTGGCGGGAGGCCCCCGAGATACGCAGTATTTT	CASSLGVAGGPRDTQYF	TRBJ2-3	TRBV11-2	TRBD2	NA
TGTGCCAGCAGTTTACAGGGCAACTATGGCTACACCTTC	CASSLQGNYGYTF	TRBJ1-2	TRBV12-3/TRBV12-4	NA	NA
TGTGCCAGCAGCCCCGGGGGGGGCGGACGGCAGTACTTC	CASSPGGGGRQYF	TRBJ2-7	TRBV11-2	TRBD2	NA
TGCGCCAGCAGCCAGCTGGGACAGAGCTCCTACAATGAGCAGTTCTTC	CASSQLGQSSYNEQFF	TRBJ2-1	TRBV4-1	TRBD1	NA
TGCAGCGTTGAAGATCCAGGAGGGGCCGCCTACGAGCAGTACTTC	CSVEDPGGAAYEQYF	TRBJ2-7	TRBV29-1	NA	NA
TGTGCCAGCAGTTACTCCACGGGACAGTACTATGGCTACACCTTC	CASSYSTGQYYGYTF	TRBJ1-2	TRBV6-5	TRBD1	NA
TGCGCCAGCAGCCAAGAGGGGGTCTCTAGCGGCTCGGAGACCCAGTACTTC	CASSQEGVSSGSETQYF	TRBJ2-5	TRBV4-1	TRBD2	once
TGTGCCAGCAGCCCTAGCGGGAGGGCCCCCGGGGAGCTGTTTTTT	CASSPSGRAPGELFF	TRBJ2-2	TRBV3-1/TRBV3-2	TRBD2	NA
TGTGCCAGCAGTTACGGAAGGGTGGGACAGTCTTATTCCAATCAGCCCCAGCATTTT	CASSYGRVGQSYSNQPQHF	TRBJ1-5	TRBV6-2/TRBV6-3	TRBD1	NA
TGTGCCAGTAGTATTGGTCCCACTCCAGAGACCCAGTACTTC	CASSIGPTPETQYF	TRBJ2-5	TRBV19	NA	NA
TGTGCCAGCTTAGTTACAGGGGGCGGGTCACCCCTCCACTTT	CASLVTGGGSPLHF	TRBJ1-6	TRBV6-5	TRBD1	NA
TGTGCCAGCAGCACTAACGTATGGGACAGGTACGGTGAATGGTACTTC	CASSTNVWDRYGEWYF	TRBJ2-7	TRBV27	TRBD1	NA
TGTGCCAGCAGTTTATTGGGGGGAGGTGAAAAACTGTTTTTT	CASSLLGGGEKLFF	TRBJ1-4	TRBV28	NA	NA
TGTGCCAGCTCACCCCAACTTGGGACAGGAGCCACTGAAGCTTTCTTT	CASSPQLGTGATEAFF	TRBJ1-1	TRBV18	TRBD1	once
TGTGCCAGTAGTATAGATCTTTCCAGGGGAAGGTACGAGCAGTACTTC	CASSIDLSRGRYEQYF	TRBJ2-7	TRBV19	NA	NA
TGTGCCAGCAGCCCGGGACTAGCGGGTTCCTCTGCCCCCTACGAGCAGTACTTC	CASSPGLAGSSAPYEQYF	TRBJ2-7	TRBV5-4	TRBD2	NA
TGTGCCAGCAGCTTGGGACAGTGGGTGGACGAGCAGTACTTC	CASSLGQWVDEQYF	TRBJ2-7	TRBV5-6	NA	NA
TGTGCCACCAGCAGAGATAGAGTGAATGAGCAGTTCTTC	CATSRDRVNEQFF	TRBJ2-1	TRBV15	NA	once
TGCGCCAGTTGGGAGACCGGGGAGCTGTTTTTT	CASWETGELFF	TRBJ2-2	TRBV10-2	NA	NA
TGTGCCAGCAGTGAAGCGCGGCGTGGTGAAGCTTTCTTT	CASSEARRGEAFF	TRBJ1-1	TRBV6-1	NA	NA
TGTGCCAGCACCCAGGGGGAGGTCTACGAGCAGTACTTC	CASTQGEVYEQYF	TRBJ2-7	TRBV7-9	NA	NA
TGTGCCTGGAGTCGGGACTCAGGCTCTGGAAACACCATATATTTT	CAWSRDSGSGNTIYF	TRBJ1-3	TRBV30	NA	many
TGCGCCAGCAGTGAGTCGGGGCAGGGGGCCGGGGGTGAGCAGTTCTTC	CASSESGQGAGGEQFF	TRBJ2-1	TRBV10-1	TRBD1	NA
TGTGCCACCAGTGATGGGACAGAGAACACTGAAGCTTTCTTT	CATSDGTENTEAFF	TRBJ1-1	TRBV24-1	TRBD1	NA
TGTGCCAGCAGCTTTTGGGGGAGGGATAGCTCCTACAATGAGCAGTTCTTC	CASSFWGRDSSYNEQFF	TRBJ2-1	TRBV7-2	TRBD2	NA
TGTGCCAGCAGCCAACACGGGGGACTGAACACTGAAGCTTTCTTT	CASSQHGGLNTEAFF	TRBJ1-1	TRBV3-1/TRBV3-2	NA	NA
TGTGCCAGCAGCCGAGGGTCCGCCGGGGAGCTGTTTTTT	CASSRGSAGELFF	TRBJ2-2	TRBV7-3	NA	NA
TGTGCCAGTACCTTCCGGGACGAAGGGGGTCAGCCCCAGCATTTT	CASTFRDEGGQPQHF	TRBJ1-5	TRBV19	NA	once
TGTGCCAGTAAGGAAGGCGGGACAGGGACCTACGAGCAGTACTTC	CASKEGGTGTYEQYF	TRBJ2-7	TRBV19	TRBD1	NA
TGTGCCAGTAGTATTGGCCAGGTCACCAACAATGAGCAGTTCTTC	CASSIGQVTNNEQFF	TRBJ2-1	TRBV19	NA	NA
TGTGCCAGCACCTTGGGGGGGGAAATGCCTGGAAACACCATATATTTT	CASTLGGEMPGNTIYF	TRBJ1-3	TRBV5-4	NA	NA
TGTGCCAGCAGTGTGGGACAGGGGACCGGGGAGCTGTTTTTT	CASSVGQGTGELFF	TRBJ2-2	TRBV2	TRBD1	once